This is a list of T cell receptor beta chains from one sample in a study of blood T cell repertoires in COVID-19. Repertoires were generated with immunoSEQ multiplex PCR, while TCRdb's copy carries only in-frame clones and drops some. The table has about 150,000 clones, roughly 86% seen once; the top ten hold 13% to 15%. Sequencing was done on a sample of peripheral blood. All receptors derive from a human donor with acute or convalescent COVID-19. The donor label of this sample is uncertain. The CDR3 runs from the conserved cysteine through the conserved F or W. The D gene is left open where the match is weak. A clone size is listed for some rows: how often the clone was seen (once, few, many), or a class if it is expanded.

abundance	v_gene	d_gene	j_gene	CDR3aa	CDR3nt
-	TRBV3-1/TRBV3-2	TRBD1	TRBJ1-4	CASSRDRGLWANEKLFF	TGTGCCAGCAGCCGGGACAGGGGGCTGTGGGCTAATGAAAAACTGTTTTTT
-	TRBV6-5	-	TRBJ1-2	CASSYTVIYGYTF	TGTGCCAGCAGCTATACAGTCATCTATGGCTACACCTTC
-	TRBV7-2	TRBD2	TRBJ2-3	CASSLRTTSGGADTQYF	TGTGCCAGCAGCTTAAGGACGACTAGCGGGGGCGCAGATACGCAGTATTTT
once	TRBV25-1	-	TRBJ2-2	CASSEGGRNTGELFF	TGTGCCAGCAGTGAAGGGGGCAGGAACACCGGGGAGCTGTTTTTT
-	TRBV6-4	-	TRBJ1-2	CASSDSSPYGYTF	TGTGCCAGCAGTGACTCGAGCCCCTATGGCTACACCTTC
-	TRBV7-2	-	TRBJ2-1	CASSLDAGHYNEQFF	TGTGCCAGCAGCTTAGATGCGGGGCACTACAATGAGCAGTTCTTC
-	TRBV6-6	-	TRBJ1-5	CASSAPGRLSVVGNQPQHF	TGTGCCAGCAGCGCTCCCGGCAGGTTAAGTGTCGTTGGCAATCAGCCCCAGCATTTT
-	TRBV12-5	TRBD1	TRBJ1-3	CASGYGTGAGNTIYF	TGTGCTAGTGGCTACGGGACAGGGGCTGGAAACACCATATATTTT
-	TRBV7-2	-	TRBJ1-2	CASSLDFSGGYTF	TGTGCCAGCAGCTTAGACTTTTCTGGTGGCTACACCTTC
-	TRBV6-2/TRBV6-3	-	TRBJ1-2	CASSYSWPGARYGYTF	TGTGCCAGCAGTTACTCGTGGCCAGGGGCACGGTATGGCTACACCTTC
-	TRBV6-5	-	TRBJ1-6	CASSPGREPNSPLHF	TGTGCCAGCAGTCCGGGCAGGGAACCTAATTCACCCCTCCACTTT
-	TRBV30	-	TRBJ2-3	CAWSVQRGASDTQYF	TGTGCCTGGAGTGTACAACGGGGGGCATCAGATACGCAGTATTTT
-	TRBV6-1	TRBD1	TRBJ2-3	CANSKGDRGVPDTQYF	TGTGCCAACAGTAAAGGGGACAGGGGCGTACCAGATACGCAGTATTTT
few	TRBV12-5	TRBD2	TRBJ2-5	CASGLSSGGTGRRGETQYF	TGTGCTAGTGGTTTGTCCTCGGGGGGAACGGGGAGGAGAGGGGAGACCCAGTACTTC
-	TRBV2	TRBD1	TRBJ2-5	CASGTNPGTGRQETQYF	TGTGCCAGCGGCACCAATCCCGGGACAGGGAGGCAAGAGACCCAGTACTTC
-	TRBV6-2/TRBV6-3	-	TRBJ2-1	CASSRTRRVEQFF	TGTGCCAGCAGCCGAACTAGGCGCGTGGAGCAGTTCTTC
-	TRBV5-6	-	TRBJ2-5	CASSLRAHSGETQYF	TGTGCCAGCAGCTTGAGGGCGCACTCGGGGGAGACCCAGTACTTC
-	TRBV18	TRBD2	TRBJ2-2	CASSPGTSGANTGELFF	TGTGCCAGCTCACCAGGGACTAGCGGGGCTAACACCGGGGAGCTGTTTTTT
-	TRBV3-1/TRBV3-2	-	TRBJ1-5	CASSPGGGNQPQHF	TGTGCCAGCAGCCCGGGGGGGGGAAATCAGCCCCAGCATTTT
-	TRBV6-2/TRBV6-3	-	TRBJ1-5	CASSSNEISNQPQHF	TGTGCCAGCAGTTCGAACGAGATAAGCAATCAGCCCCAGCATTTT
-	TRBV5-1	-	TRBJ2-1	CASSPLTNNEQFF	TGCGCCAGCAGCCCACTCACCAATAATGAGCAGTTCTTC
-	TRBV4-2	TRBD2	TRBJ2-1	CASSQDRGASGASEQFF	TGTGCCAGCAGCCAAGATAGGGGGGCTAGCGGGGCGAGTGAGCAGTTCTTC
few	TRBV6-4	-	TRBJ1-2	CASSDRGGYGYTF	TGTGCCAGCAGTGACAGGGGCGGCTATGGCTACACCTTC
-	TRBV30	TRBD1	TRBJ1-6	CAWSPDRGGSPLHF	TGTGCCTGGAGCCCGGACAGGGGCGGCTCACCCCTCCACTTT
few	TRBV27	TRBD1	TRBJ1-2	CASRKLSQGKGYGYTF	TGTGCCAGCCGAAAACTCTCACAGGGGAAGGGATATGGCTACACCTTC
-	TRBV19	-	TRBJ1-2	CASSLRGDTAYGYTF	TGTGCCAGTAGTCTAAGGGGCGACACCGCCTATGGCTACACCTTC
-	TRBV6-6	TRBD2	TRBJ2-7	CASSLAGDAYEQYF	TGTGCCAGCAGTTTAGCGGGGGACGCTTACGAGCAGTACTTC
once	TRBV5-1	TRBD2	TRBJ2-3	CASSLGGLGADTQYF	TGCGCCAGCAGCTTGGGGGGACTAGGAGCGGATACGCAGTATTTT
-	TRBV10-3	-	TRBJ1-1	CAISGRDAGEAFF	TGTGCCATCAGTGGGAGGGACGCCGGTGAAGCTTTCTTT
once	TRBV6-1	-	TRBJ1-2	CASSERGRGGYTF	TGTGCCAGCAGTGAAAGGGGTCGAGGTGGCTACACCTTC
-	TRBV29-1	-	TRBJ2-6	CSVESGWATGANVLTF	TGCAGCGTTGAAAGTGGTTGGGCAACTGGGGCCAACGTCCTGACTTTC
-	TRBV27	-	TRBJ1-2	CASTLRGVGRYTF	TGTGCCAGCACTCTCCGGGGGGTAGGGCGCTACACCTTC
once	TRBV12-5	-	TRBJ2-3	CASGQHGTSTDTQYF	TGTGCTAGTGGTCAACACGGGACTAGCACAGATACGCAGTATTTT
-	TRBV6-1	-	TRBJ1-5	CASRGGDGRGNQPQHF	TGTGCCAGCCGTGGGGGGGACGGTAGAGGCAATCAGCCCCAGCATTTT
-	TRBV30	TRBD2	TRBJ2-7	CAWSASGREGEQYF	TGTGCCTGGAGTGCTTCAGGGAGGGAAGGCGAGCAGTACTTC
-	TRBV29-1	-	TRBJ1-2	CSEGGRPNYGYTF	TGCAGCGAGGGTGGCAGGCCAAACTATGGCTACACCTTC
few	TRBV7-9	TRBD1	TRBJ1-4	CASSQQDRVGEKLFF	TGTGCCAGCAGCCAACAGGACAGGGTCGGTGAAAAACTGTTTTTT
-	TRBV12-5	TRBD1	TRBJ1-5	CASGLETGPRPQHF	TGTGCTAGTGGTTTGGAGACAGGGCCGAGGCCCCAGCATTTT
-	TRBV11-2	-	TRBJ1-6	CASSPSSYNSPLHF	TGTGCCAGCAGTCCCAGCTCCTATAATTCACCCCTCCACTTT
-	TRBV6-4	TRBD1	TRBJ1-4	CASSDDQTGINEKLFF	TGTGCCAGCAGTGACGATCAGACAGGGATTAATGAAAAACTGTTTTTT
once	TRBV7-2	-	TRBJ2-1	CASSAGLNNEQFF	TGTGCCAGCAGCGCGGGACTTAACAATGAGCAGTTCTTC
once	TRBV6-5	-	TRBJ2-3	CASKLAFSTDTQYF	TGTGCCAGCAAGTTGGCTTTTAGCACAGATACGCAGTATTTT
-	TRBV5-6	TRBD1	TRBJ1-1	CAPGRGRTEAFF	TGTGCCCCAGGAAGGGGGCGTACTGAAGCTTTCTTT
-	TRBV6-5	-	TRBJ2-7	CASSYPATGQGREQYF	TGTGCCAGCAGTTACCCCGCTACAGGGCAGGGCCGCGAGCAGTACTTC
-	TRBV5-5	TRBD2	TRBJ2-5	CASNRGGRGYQETQYF	TGTGCCAGCAATCGGGGGGGCCGGGGATACCAAGAGACCCAGTACTTC
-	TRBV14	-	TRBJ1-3	CASSQDLWLSGNTIYF	TGTGCCAGCAGCCAAGATCTTTGGCTGTCTGGAAACACCATATATTTT
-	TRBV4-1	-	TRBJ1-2	CASSQRREGVGRTF	TGCGCCAGCAGCCAACGCCGAGAAGGGGTGGGGAGGACCTTC
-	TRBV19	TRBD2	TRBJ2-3	CASSMRRGGQPDTQYF	TGTGCCAGTAGTATGCGGCGGGGGGGCCAACCAGATACGCAGTATTTT
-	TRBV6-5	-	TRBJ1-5	CASAPGLGNQPQHF	TGTGCCAGCGCGCCGGGGTTGGGCAATCAGCCCCAGCATTTT
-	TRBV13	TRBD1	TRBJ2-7	CASSFRSRDSRKLAYEQYF	TGTGCCAGCAGCTTCAGATCCCGGGACAGCCGAAAACTAGCCTACGAGCAGTACTTC
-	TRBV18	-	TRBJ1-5	CASSPRESNNQPQHF	TGTGCCAGCTCACCACGCGAGTCTAACAATCAGCCCCAGCATTTT
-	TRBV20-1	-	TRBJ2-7	CSASQYPGFEQYF	TGCAGTGCTAGTCAATATCCGGGGTTCGAGCAGTACTTC
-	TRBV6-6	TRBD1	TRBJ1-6	CASRRGGSSYNSPLHF	TGTGCCAGCAGAAGAGGGGGCTCCAGCTATAATTCACCCCTCCACTTT
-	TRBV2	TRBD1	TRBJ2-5	CASSAPWTGGRQETQYF	TGTGCCAGCAGTGCCCCTTGGACAGGGGGTCGACAAGAGACCCAGTACTTC
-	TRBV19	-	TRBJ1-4	CASSREGFREKLFF	TGTGCCAGTAGTCGAGAGGGATTTCGGGAAAAACTGTTTTTT
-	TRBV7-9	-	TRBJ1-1	CASSDKQGFGTEAFF	TGTGCCAGCAGCGATAAACAGGGATTTGGCACTGAAGCTTTCTTT
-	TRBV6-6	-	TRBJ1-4	CASSYSVAGNEKLFF	TGTGCCAGCAGTTACTCGGTGGCCGGGAATGAAAAACTGTTTTTT